The sequence of this T cell receptor (beta chain) was determined in a study of blood T cell repertoires in COVID-19. V was clipped by 4 bases and J by 4 bases, with 10 bases between them. The CDR3 length is 13 residues. Germline V gene data show CDR1 as SEHNR and CDR2 as FQNEAQ (reference sequence). Profiled with immunoSEQ multiplex PCR; TCRdb holds only in-frame clones, not every one. The table includes roughly 330,000 clones, around 83% detected once. The source material was peripheral blood. This sequence joins TRBV7-9 and TRBJ1-2; D remains unclear. This clonotype originated in a woman between 45 and 65 years old with acute or convalescent COVID-19. The CDR3 DNA reads TGTGCCAGCAGCTCACTGCGGGTCTATGGCTACACCTTC. The encoded protein is CASSSLRVYGYTF.